This paragraph reports one TCR beta chain. The source of the sample is a study of control samples from healthy donors and cancer patients. With V trimmed by 4 bases and J by 0 bases, 7 bases remained unmatched. Germline-derived CDR1 and CDR2 are SEHNR and FQNEAQ (reference sequence). The CDR3 is 17 amino acids. TCRdb's table, derived via immunoSEQ multiplex PCR, lists solely in-frame clones and lacks some. The sample gives around 79,000 clones, 80% to 95% of which show up once; roughly 1.3% is in the top ten. The TCR was taken from a woman aged 40 to 50 with lung cancer. The chain couples TRBV7-9 to TRBJ2-5; 11 positions match TRBD1. The sequenced material came from PBMCs. CDR3 coding DNA: TGTGCCAGCAGCTGGGACAGGGGGGACCCCGACCAAGAGACCCAGTACTTC. Amino acids: CASSWDRGDPDQETQYF.